These 28 T cell receptor beta chains share one sample of origin, sequenced in a study of identical twins listed by TCRdb under 2016. The library was obtained by 5' RACE. Sequenced on an Illumina HiSeq 2000. TCRdb redid the processing of the public reads, applying fastp at Q25 and MiXCR, and retained in-frame beta chains. Rows are combined by CDR3 protein, so each entry shows the most common genes and DNA. The sample table shows fewer than 900,000 distinct CDR3 sequences, and around 21% are seen once. The ten largest clonotypes hold roughly 4% of the sample. These data were likewise used in another study, on T cells expressing NK-cell markers.

The material sequenced was PBMCs. All receptors derive from a woman under 30 in good health.

This clonotype was detected once. The chain uses TRBV30 and TRBJ2-3, with D hard to call. The V gene lost 1 base and the J gene lost 6 bases, with 5 bases spanning the gap. The CDR3 covers 11 residues. CDR1 and CDR2 from the germline V gene are GTSNPN and SVGIG (reference sequence). Here the CDR3 DNA reads TGTGCCTGGAGTGATGGGGATACGCAGTATTTT. This sequence encodes CAWSDGDTQYF.

This clonotype was found many times. The rearrangement joins TRBV7-9 to TRBJ2-7, with TRBD1 identical over 9 bases. The germline gives CDR1 SEHNR, CDR2 FQNEAQ (reference sequence). This CDR3 contains 14 residues. V gave up 5 bases and J gave up 3 bases; unmatched junction bases: 5. CDR3 nucleotide sequence: TGTGCCAGCAGCCTAGGGGGACAGGGCTACGAGCAGTACTTC. Translated, it gives CASSLGGQGYEQYF. Variable domain in full (rest from reference TRBV7-9 and TRBJ2-7): DTGVSQNPRHKITKRGQNVTFRCDPISEHNRLYWYRQTLGQGPEFLTYFQNEAQLEKSRLLSDRFSAERPKGSFSTLEIQRTEQGDSAMYLCASSLGGQGYEQYFGPGTRLTVT.

V and J are TRBV5-5 and TRBJ1-4, with TRBD1 matching over 8 bases. The CDR3 totals 17 residues. V shed 4 bases and J 4 bases; nucleotides not matched to a gene: 12. Germline V CDR1 and CDR2: SGHKS, YYEKEE (reference sequence). The CDR3 sequence: CASSQPGTGLINEKLFF. CDR3 DNA sequence: TGTGCCAGCAGCCAACCAGGGACAGGTCTTATTAATGAAAAACTGTTTTTT.

V is TRBV27 and J is TRBJ2-4, with TRBD2 as a possible D gene (7 bases). Trimming left V 5 bases short and J 9 bases short, with 14 bases between. The CDR3 has 13 amino acids. The germline gives CDR1 MNHEY, CDR2 SMNVEV (reference sequence). CDR3 DNA sequence: TGTGCCAGCAGTCTCATTAGGGGGGGCATTCAGTACTTC. Residues: CASSLIRGGIQYF.

This clonotype has more than one count but fewer than ten. This chain links TRBV10-3 with TRBJ2-2, with 10 bases fitting TRBD2. The CDR3 sequence is 16 residues long. Losses at the gene ends were 0 bases for V and 3 bases for J; bases not matched to a gene: 1. Per the germline V gene, CDR1 is ENHRY and CDR2 is SYGVKD. The CDR3 DNA reads as TGTGCCATCAGTGAGTCGACTAGCGGGTACACCGGGGAGCTGTTTTTT. Translated, it gives CAISESTSGYTGELFF.

This chain connects TRBV20-1 to TRBJ2-1; 7 positions agree with TRBD1. CDR1 is DFQATT and CDR2 is SNEGSKA in the germline V gene (reference sequence). This CDR3 is 15 amino acids long. With V trimmed by 0 bases and J by 2 bases, 4 bases remained unmatched. Here the CDR3 DNA reads TGCAGTGCTAGAGATAGGGGACAGACCTACAATGAGCAGTTCTTC. Translation gives CSARDRGQTYNEQFF.

The table lists this clonotype with many counts. The rearrangement joins TRBV20-1 to TRBJ2-3, with 10 bases lining up with TRBD1. V gave up 4 bases and J gave up 3 bases; unmatched junction bases: 7. CDR3 length equals 15 residues. Per the germline V gene, CDR1 is DFQATT and CDR2 is SNEGSKA (reference sequence). The CDR3 region has the DNA TGCAGTGCTAACATAGGGACAGGGGAGACAGATACGCAGTATTTT. It yields the protein CSANIGTGETDTQYF.

This clonotype was detected a few times. The rearrangement uses TRBV20-1 and TRBJ1-1; no clear D gene. Germline CDR1 DFQATT, CDR2 SNEGSKA (reference sequence). The CDR3 contains 13 residues. Between the trimmed V and J ends, which lost 5 bases and 1 base, there was a span of 11 bases. CDR3 region: CSAGPHRNTEAFF. DNA of the CDR3: TGCAGTGCTGGACCACACAGGAACACTGAAGCTTTCTTT.

The genes are TRBV7-9 and TRBJ2-7; D may correspond to TRBD1 or TRBD2 (5 bases each). V lost 4 bases, J lost 7 bases, and 14 bases lay in between. CDR3 length equals 13 residues. The germline V gene has CDR1 SEHNR and CDR2 FQNEAQ (reference sequence). The CDR3 nucleotides are TGTGCCAGCAGCTCGGGGACCGCTAAGGAGCAGTACTTC. This codes for CASSSGTAKEQYF.

This chain uses TRBV29-1 with TRBJ2-1; D may be TRBD2 (5 bases). V dropped 5 bases and J dropped 8 bases, with 22 bases sitting between them. The CDR3 runs to 15 residues. The germline CDR1 and CDR2 sequences are SQVTM and ANQGSEA. Here the CDR3 reads CSVKLDWVPVDEQFF. The CDR3 nucleotides are TGCAGCGTTAAATTGGACTGGGTTCCAGTCGATGAGCAGTTCTTC.

The chain employs TRBV5-1 and TRBJ2-2; the D gene is possibly TRBD2 (5 bases). V was pared by 4 bases and J by 4 bases, with 17 bases between. CDR1 is SGHRS, CDR2 YFSETQ, per germline. The CDR3 runs to 16 residues. DNA for the CDR3: TGCGCCAGCAGCACTCATCGGAGAAGCGGCACCGGGGAGCTGTTTTTT. It yields the protein CASSTHRRSGTGELFF.

The chain links TRBV7-2 to TRBJ2-3; D may be TRBD2 (6 bases). Germline V gene lookup returns CDR1 SGHTA and CDR2 FQGNSA. The CDR3 sequence is 15 residues long. Trimming left V 5 bases short and J 0 bases short, with 12 bases between. The DNA for the CDR3 is TGTGCCAGCAGCCCCTCGGCGGGAAGCACAGATACGCAGTATTTT. Residues: CASSPSAGSTDTQYF.

Here the CDR3 DNA reads TGTGCCACTAGGAGCGGGGTGAACACCGGGGAGCTGTTTTTT. Translating it yields CATRSGVNTGELFF. The chain recombines TRBV15 with TRBJ2-2, with TRBD2 matching 7 bases. CDR1 and CDR2 from the germline V gene are LNHNV and YYDKDF (reference sequence). The V segment lost 9 bases and the J segment 1 base; nucleotides outside the gene matches: 5. This CDR3 comprises 14 residues. The entire variable domain, with the rest obtained from reference TRBV15 and TRBJ2-2, is as follows: DAMVIQNPRYQVTQFGKPVTLSCSQTLNHNVMYWYQQKSSQAPKLLFHYYDKDFNNEADTPDNFQSRRPNTSFCFLDIRSPGLGDTAMYLCATRSGVNTGELFFGEGSRLTVL.

This clonotype occurred many times. The rearrangement links TRBV27 to TRBJ2-3, with 7 bases fitting TRBD2. The CDR3 has 14 amino acids. V shed 4 bases and J 5 bases; nucleotides not matched to a gene: 6. Per the germline V gene, CDR1 is MNHEY and CDR2 is SMNVEV (reference sequence). The CDR3 region is CASSWTRSQDTQYF. The CDR3 region has the DNA TGTGCCAGCAGTTGGACTAGGTCCCAAGATACGCAGTATTTT.

To note about this clonotype: One end of the junction fails to match germline, which may point to a read error. CDR3 bases: TGCGCTAGCAGCTTGGCAAGACTAGCGGGGGGTCCGTACAATGAGCAGTTCTTC. Translated: CASSLARLAGGPYNEQFF. The chain recombines TRBV5-1 with TRBJ2-1, with 13 bases lining up with TRBD2. This CDR3 contains 18 residues. The germline V gene has CDR1 SGHRS and CDR2 YFSETQ.

This clonotype appeared once. The V and J genes are TRBV27 and TRBJ2-2; possibly TRBD1 for D (6 bases). This CDR3 contains 15 residues. The ends were cut back, 6 bases at V and 2 bases at J, with 13 bases in the middle. Germline V gene data show CDR1 as MNHEY and CDR2 as SMNVEV (reference sequence). CDR3 sequence reads: CASSSGVRNTGELFF. In DNA form, the CDR3 reads TGTGCCAGCAGCTCAGGGGTCCGAAACACCGGGGAGCTGTTTTTT.

This clonotype was counted between two and nine times. V usage is TRBV7-8 and J usage is TRBJ2-2, with a weak D call TRBD1 (5 bases). The CDR3 sequence is 15 residues long. V lost 4 bases and J 0 bases, leaving 9 bases between the germline ends. Germline lookup yields CDR1 SGHVS and CDR2 FQNEAQ. In DNA form, the CDR3 reads TGTGCCAGCAGCTCTAGACAGCCGAACACCGGGGAGCTGTTTTTT. The encoded protein is CASSSRQPNTGELFF.

The chain couples TRBV7-9 to TRBJ2-1; TRBD2 matches at 9 bases. CDR3 length: 15 amino acids. Looked up from germline, CDR1 is SEHNR and CDR2 is FQNEAQ (reference sequence). Trimming removed 6 bases from V and 8 bases from J; junction bases left unmatched: 11. CDR3 DNA sequence: TGTGCCAGCAGTCTTACCGGGACTAGCCTCGATGAGCAGTTCTTC. As protein: CASSLTGTSLDEQFF. Full variable domain (remainder filled in from reference TRBV7-9 and TRBJ2-1): DTGVSQNPRHKITKRGQNVTFRCDPISEHNRLYWYRQTLGQGPEFLTYFQNEAQLEKSRLLSDRFSAERPKGSFSTLEIQRTEQGDSAMYLCASSLTGTSLDEQFFGPGTRLTVL.

The chain is built from TRBV7-9 and TRBJ1-2, with D possibly TRBD1 on 6 matching bases. V dropped 5 bases and J dropped 1 base, with 14 bases sitting between them. Germline V gene sequence: CDR1 SEHNR, CDR2 FQNEAQ (reference sequence). The CDR3 is 15 residues long. CDR3 DNA sequence: TGTGCCAGCAGCCCCCTAGGGGGAGTTAACTATGGCTACACCTTC. Translated, it gives CASSPLGGVNYGYTF. Complete variable domain (other parts from reference TRBV7-9 and TRBJ1-2): DTGVSQNPRHKITKRGQNVTFRCDPISEHNRLYWYRQTLGQGPEFLTYFQNEAQLEKSRLLSDRFSAERPKGSFSTLEIQRTEQGDSAMYLCASSPLGGVNYGYTFGSGTRLTVV.

The chain carries TRBV4-3 and TRBJ2-1; D may be TRBD1 or TRBD2 (6 bases each). The length of the CDR3 is 16 residues. Germline values: CDR1 LGHNA, CDR2 YSLEER. Trimming took 0 bases from V and 5 from J, leaving 14 bases between them. The CDR3 loop is CASSQDRGGRDNEQFF. The CDR3 nucleotides are TGCGCCAGCAGCCAAGATCGTGGGGGGCGCGACAATGAGCAGTTCTTC.

The chain has TRBV20-1 and TRBJ2-7; D call uncertain. This CDR3 region has 16 residues. Germline V gives CDR1 DFQATT, CDR2 SNEGSKA (reference sequence). Trimming left V 0 bases short and J 1 base short, with 16 bases between. The CDR3 loop is CSARDNTADGSYEQYF. DNA for the CDR3: TGCAGTGCTAGAGATAATACTGCGGACGGTTCCTACGAGCAGTACTTC.

V usage is TRBV7-9 and J usage is TRBJ2-3; D tentatively fits TRBD1 or TRBD2 (5 bases each). The germline V and J ends were trimmed by 1 base and 6 bases, with 14 bases remaining between them. The CDR3 covers 15 residues. The germline CDR1 and CDR2 sequences are SEHNR and FQNEAQ (reference sequence). CDR3: CASSLGGVSVDTQYF. The CDR3 DNA reads as TGTGCCAGCAGCTTAGGAGGGGTGTCGGTGGATACGCAGTATTTT.

The chain links TRBV3-1 to TRBJ2-4; D may be TRBD2 (5 bases). From germline, CDR1 is LGHDT and CDR2 YNNKEL (reference sequence). Trimming shortened V by 0 bases and J by 0 bases, and 12 bases separated the two germline ends. The CDR3 runs to 17 residues. The CDR3 loop is CASSQDGSGIAKNIQYF. CDR3 sequence (DNA): TGTGCCAGCAGCCAAGATGGTTCGGGGATAGCCAAAAACATTCAGTACTTC.

The V and J genes are TRBV7-6 and TRBJ2-1; 9 bases are a match to TRBD2. V lost 5 bases, J lost 8 bases, and 10 bases stayed unmatched. The CDR3 spans 15 residues. Germline V gene data show CDR1 as SGHVS and CDR2 as FNYEAQ. DNA for the CDR3: TGTGCCAGCAGCCTTGGGACTAGCCCCGCCTATGAGCAGTTCTTC. Protein product: CASSLGTSPAYEQFF.

This clonotype was recorded a few times. The V and J genes are TRBV20-1 and TRBJ2-7, with D hard to call. Germline CDR1 DFQATT, CDR2 SNEGSKA (reference sequence). The V and J ends lost 3 bases and 7 bases respectively, with 16 bases between them. This CDR3 contains 13 residues. The CDR3 bases are TGCAGTGCTAGGGACCATCCTAAAACGGAGCAGTACTTC. Protein sequence: CSARDHPKTEQYF.

V usage is TRBV7-2 and J usage is TRBJ1-1, with TRBD1 as a possible D gene (6 bases). This CDR3 region has 14 residues. Trimming removed 6 bases at V and 4 bases at J, with 15 bases between. Per germline, CDR1 SGHTA and CDR2 FQGNSA. CDR3 nucleotides: TGTGCCAGCAGATACGACAGCAGGGGCACTGAAGCTTTCTTT. This translates into CASRYDSRGTEAFF.

In this sample, this clonotype turned up a few times. V is TRBV27 and J is TRBJ1-2; no firm D call. The V end was cut by 8 bases, the J end by 8 bases, with 15 bases between. CDR1 is MNHEY, CDR2 SMNVEV, per germline (reference sequence). This CDR3 is 12 amino acids long. CDR3 region: CASHVPGHGYTF. Written as DNA, the CDR3 is TGTGCCAGCCATGTCCCGGGCCACGGCTACACCTTC.

This clonotype was counted at least ten times. This chain uses TRBV10-3 with TRBJ2-4; D may match TRBD1 or TRBD2 (7 bases each). The germline V gene encodes CDR1 ENHRY and CDR2 SYGVKD. V shed 8 bases and J shed 2 bases, with 13 bases lying between them. The CDR3 runs to 14 residues. The CDR3 loop reads CAIGGDSPKNIQYF. The CDR3 DNA follows: TGTGCCATCGGGGGGGACAGTCCCAAAAACATTCAGTACTTC.